This T cell receptor beta chain was retrieved from a study of blood T cells in healthy people across ages. Isolated PBMCs totaled at least 6 million in each sample. Extractions gave at least 6 micrograms of total RNA per sample. Primed by a sample-barcoded 5' primer and a J-beta primer mix, a second PCR proceeded for 7 to 11 cycles. Using its own MiXCR run on the 5' RACE reads, TCRdb lists one record per CDR3 protein. This repertoire shows around 520,000 distinct CDR3 sequences, approximately 26% found once; its top ten account for about 3.3%. This clonotype was found a few times. Its antigen is still unknown. The CDR3 ends on some other residue instead of the conserved phenylalanine or tryptophan, so this is likely a read error. The ends were cut back, 5 bases at V and 4 bases at J, with 9 bases in the middle. The CDR3 runs 13 residues. Per the germline V gene, CDR1 is MNHEY and CDR2 is SMNVEV (reference sequence).

Study-wide results and limits: Observed TCR beta diversity showed a strong correlation with the percentage of naive T cells as measured by flow cytometry.

These data were likewise used in another study, on T cells of mothers and their children. Turning to that study: The donors comprised about 6 children and their three healthy Caucasian mothers.

This sequence was found in a boy between 2 and 10 years old in good health. The specimen was blood. This chain uses TRBV27 with TRBJ1-3, with TRBD1 as a possible D gene (6 bases). The CDR3 region is CASSTGPGNTIYL. As DNA, the CDR3 is TGTGCCAGCAGTACAGGGCCCGGAAACACCATATATCTT.